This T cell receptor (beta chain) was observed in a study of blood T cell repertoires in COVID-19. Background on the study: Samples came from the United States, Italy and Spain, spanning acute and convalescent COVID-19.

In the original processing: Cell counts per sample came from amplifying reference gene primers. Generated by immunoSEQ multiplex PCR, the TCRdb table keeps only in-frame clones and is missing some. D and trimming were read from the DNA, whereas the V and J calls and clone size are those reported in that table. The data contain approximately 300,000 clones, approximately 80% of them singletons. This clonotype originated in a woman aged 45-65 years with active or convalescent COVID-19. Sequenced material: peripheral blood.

This CDR3 is CASSSRPAGSSTDTQYF. The CDR3 DNA reads TGTGCCAGCAGCTCCCGCCCTGCCGGGAGCTCCACAGATACGCAGTATTTT. The chain is built from TRBV7-6 and TRBJ2-3; the D gene is possibly TRBD2 (6 bases). The V end lost 4 bases, the J end lost 2 bases, and 19 bases lay between the germline ends. The germline V gene has CDR1 SGHVS and CDR2 FNYEAQ. This CDR3 has 17 residues. Based on the CDR3 plus reference TRBV7-6 and TRBJ2-3, the full variable domain is GAGVSQSPRYKVTKRGQDVALRCDPISGHVSLYWYRQALGQGPEFLTYFNYEAQQDKSGLPNDRFSAERPEGSISTLTIQRTEQRDSAMYRCASSSRPAGSSTDTQYFGPGTRLTVL.